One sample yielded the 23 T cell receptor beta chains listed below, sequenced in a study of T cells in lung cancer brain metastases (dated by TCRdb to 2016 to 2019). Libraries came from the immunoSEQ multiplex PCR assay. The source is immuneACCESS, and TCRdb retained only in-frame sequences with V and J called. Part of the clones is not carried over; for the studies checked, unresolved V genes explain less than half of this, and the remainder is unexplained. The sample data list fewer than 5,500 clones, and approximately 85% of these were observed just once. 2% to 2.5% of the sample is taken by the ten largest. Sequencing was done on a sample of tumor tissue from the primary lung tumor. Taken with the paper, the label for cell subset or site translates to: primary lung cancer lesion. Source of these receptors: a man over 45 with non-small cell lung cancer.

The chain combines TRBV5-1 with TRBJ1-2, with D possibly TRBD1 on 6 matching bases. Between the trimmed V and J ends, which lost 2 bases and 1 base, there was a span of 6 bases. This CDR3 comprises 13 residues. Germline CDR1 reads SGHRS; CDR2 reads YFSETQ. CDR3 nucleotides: TGCGCCAGCAGCTTACAGGGTAACTATGGCTACACCTTC. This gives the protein CASSLQGNYGYTF.

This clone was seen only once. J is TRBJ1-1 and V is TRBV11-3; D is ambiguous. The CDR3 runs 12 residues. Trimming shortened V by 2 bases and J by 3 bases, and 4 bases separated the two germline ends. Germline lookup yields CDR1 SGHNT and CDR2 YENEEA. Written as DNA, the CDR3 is TGTGCCAGCAGCTTAAGGGACACTGAAGCTTTCTTT. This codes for CASSLRDTEAFF.

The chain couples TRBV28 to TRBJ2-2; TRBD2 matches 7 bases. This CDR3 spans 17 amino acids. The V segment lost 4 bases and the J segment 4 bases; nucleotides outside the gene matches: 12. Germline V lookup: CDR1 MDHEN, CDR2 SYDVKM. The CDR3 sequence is CASSSPGGGLPTGELFF. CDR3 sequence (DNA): TGTGCCAGCAGTTCACCCGGGGGAGGGCTCCCCACCGGGGAGCTGTTTTTT.

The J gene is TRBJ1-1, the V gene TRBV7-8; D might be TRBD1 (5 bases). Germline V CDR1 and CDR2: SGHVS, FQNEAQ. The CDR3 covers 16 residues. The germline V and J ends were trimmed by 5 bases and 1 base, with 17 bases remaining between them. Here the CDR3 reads CASSPTGGGTNTEAFF. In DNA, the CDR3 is TGTGCCAGCAGCCCGACGGGGGGTGGGACGAACACTGAAGCTTTCTTT.

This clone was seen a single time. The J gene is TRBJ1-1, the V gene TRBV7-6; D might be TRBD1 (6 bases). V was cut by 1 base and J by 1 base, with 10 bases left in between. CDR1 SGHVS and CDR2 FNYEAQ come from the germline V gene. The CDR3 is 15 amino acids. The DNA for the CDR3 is TGTGCCAGCAGCTTAGATGGGACACCGAACACTGAAGCTTTCTTT. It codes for CASSLDGTPNTEAFF.

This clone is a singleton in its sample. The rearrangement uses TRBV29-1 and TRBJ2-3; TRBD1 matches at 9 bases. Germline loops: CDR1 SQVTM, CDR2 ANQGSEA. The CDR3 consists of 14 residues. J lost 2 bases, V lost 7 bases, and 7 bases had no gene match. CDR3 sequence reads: CSGKQGADTDTQYF. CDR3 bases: TGCAGCGGAAAACAGGGGGCCGACACAGATACGCAGTATTTT.

CDR3 nucleotides: TGTGCCAGCAGTTCCGGGGACCACTTAAATATCTATGGCTACACCTTC. It encodes CASSSGDHLNIYGYTF. This chain joins TRBV27 and TRBJ1-2; TRBD1 is a possible D gene (5 bases). This CDR3 comprises 16 residues. Trimming shortened V by 4 bases and J by 4 bases, and 19 bases separated the two germline ends. Germline lookup yields CDR1 MNHEY and CDR2 SMNVEV (reference sequence).

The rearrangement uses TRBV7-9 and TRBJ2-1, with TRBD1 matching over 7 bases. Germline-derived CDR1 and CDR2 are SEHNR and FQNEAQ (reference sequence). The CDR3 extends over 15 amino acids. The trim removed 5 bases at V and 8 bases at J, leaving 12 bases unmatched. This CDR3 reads CASSPRVGTVYEQFF. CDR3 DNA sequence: TGTGCCAGCAGCCCGCGCGTGGGGACAGTTTATGAGCAGTTCTTC.

In DNA form, the CDR3 reads TGCGCCAGCAGCTTGGAGTTAGGGGGCGAAAATCAGCCCCAGCATTTT. This translates into CASSLELGGENQPQHF. The chain is built from TRBV5-1 and TRBJ1-5, with 7 nucleotides matching TRBD1. This CDR3 region has 16 residues. Germline V gives CDR1 SGHRS, CDR2 YFSETQ. After removal of 0 bases from V and 4 bases from J, the junction contained 7 bases not matched to a gene. Drawing the rest from reference TRBV5-1 and TRBJ1-5, the complete variable domain is KAGVTQTPRYLIKTRGQQVTLSCSPISGHRSVSWYQQTPGQGLQFLFEYFSETQRNKGNFPGRFSGRQFSNSRSEMNVSTLELGDSALYLCASSLELGGENQPQHFGDGTRLSIL.

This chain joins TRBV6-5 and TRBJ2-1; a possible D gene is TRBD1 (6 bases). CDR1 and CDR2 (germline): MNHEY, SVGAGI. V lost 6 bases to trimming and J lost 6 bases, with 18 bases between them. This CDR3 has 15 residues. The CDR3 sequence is CASRKPAGDGNEQFF. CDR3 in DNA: TGTGCCAGCAGGAAGCCTGCAGGGGATGGCAATGAGCAGTTCTTC.

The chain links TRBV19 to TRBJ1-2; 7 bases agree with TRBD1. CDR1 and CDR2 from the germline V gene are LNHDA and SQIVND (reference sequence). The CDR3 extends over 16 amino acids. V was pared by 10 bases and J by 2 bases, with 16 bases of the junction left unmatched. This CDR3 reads CATNQQGTAGNYGYTF. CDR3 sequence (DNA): TGTGCCACAAACCAACAGGGGACGGCCGGAAACTATGGCTACACCTTC.

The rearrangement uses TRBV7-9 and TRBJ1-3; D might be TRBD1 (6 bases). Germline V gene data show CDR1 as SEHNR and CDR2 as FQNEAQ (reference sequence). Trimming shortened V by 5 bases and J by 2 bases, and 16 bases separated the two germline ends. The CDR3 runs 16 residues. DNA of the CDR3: TGTGCCAGCAGCCTCGTTGGGGGGGCCCCTGGAAACACCATATATTTT. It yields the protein CASSLVGGAPGNTIYF.

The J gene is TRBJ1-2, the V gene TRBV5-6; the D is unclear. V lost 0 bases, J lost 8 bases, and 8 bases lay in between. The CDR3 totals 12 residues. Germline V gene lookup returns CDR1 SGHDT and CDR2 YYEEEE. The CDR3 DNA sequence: TGTGCCAGCAGCTTGGCCGGCAGAGGCTACACCTTC. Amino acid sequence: CASSLAGRGYTF. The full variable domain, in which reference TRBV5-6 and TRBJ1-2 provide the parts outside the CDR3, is DAGVTQSPTHLIKTRGQQVTLRCSPKSGHDTVSWYQQALGQGPQFIFQYYEEEERQRGNFPDRFSGHQFPNYSSELNVNALLLGDSALYLCASSLAGRGYTFGSGTRLTVV.

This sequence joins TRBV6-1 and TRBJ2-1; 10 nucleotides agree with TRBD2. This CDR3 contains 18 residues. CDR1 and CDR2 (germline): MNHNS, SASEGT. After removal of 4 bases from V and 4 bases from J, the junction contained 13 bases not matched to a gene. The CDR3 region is CASSGGGWTSGLYNEQFF. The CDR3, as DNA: TGTGCCAGCAGTGGGGGGGGATGGACTAGCGGTCTGTACAATGAGCAGTTCTTC.

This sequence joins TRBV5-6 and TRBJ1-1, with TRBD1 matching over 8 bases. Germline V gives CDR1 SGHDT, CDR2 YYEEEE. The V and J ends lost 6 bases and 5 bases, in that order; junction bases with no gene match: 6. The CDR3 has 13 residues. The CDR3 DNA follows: TGTGCCAGCACCGCAGGGGGCTCAACTGAAGCTTTCTTT. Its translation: CASTAGGSTEAFF.

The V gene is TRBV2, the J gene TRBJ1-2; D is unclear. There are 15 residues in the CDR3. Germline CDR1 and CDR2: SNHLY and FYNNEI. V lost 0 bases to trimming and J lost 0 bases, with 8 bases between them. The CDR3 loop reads CASSEAGTANYGYTF. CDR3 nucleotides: TGTGCCAGCAGTGAAGCCGGAACAGCTAACTATGGCTACACCTTC.

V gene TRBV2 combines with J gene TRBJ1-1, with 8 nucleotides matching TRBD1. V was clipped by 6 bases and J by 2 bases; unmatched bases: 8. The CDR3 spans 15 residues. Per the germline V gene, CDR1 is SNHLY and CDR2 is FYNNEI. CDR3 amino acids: CASREYRGGNTEAFF. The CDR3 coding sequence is TGTGCCAGCAGAGAATACAGGGGGGGAAACACTGAAGCTTTCTTT. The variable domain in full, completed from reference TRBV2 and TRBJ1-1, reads EPEVTQTPSHQVTQMGQEVILRCVPISNHLYFYWYRQILGQKVEFLVSFYNNEISEKSEIFDDQFSVERPDGSNFTLKIRSTKLEDSAMYFCASREYRGGNTEAFFGQGTRLTVV.

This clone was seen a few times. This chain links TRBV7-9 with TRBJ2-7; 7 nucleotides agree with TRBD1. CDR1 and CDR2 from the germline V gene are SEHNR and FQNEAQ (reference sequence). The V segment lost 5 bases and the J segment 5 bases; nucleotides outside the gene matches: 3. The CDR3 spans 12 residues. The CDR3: CASSPQGDEQYF. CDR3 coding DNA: TGTGCCAGCAGCCCGCAGGGGGACGAGCAGTACTTC.

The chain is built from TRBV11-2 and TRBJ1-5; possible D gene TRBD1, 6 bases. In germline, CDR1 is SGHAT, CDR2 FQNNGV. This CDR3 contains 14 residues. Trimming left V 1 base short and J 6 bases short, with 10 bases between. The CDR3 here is CASSLGGAGQPQHF. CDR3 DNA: TGTGCCAGCAGCTTAGGGGGGGCAGGTCAGCCCCAGCATTTT. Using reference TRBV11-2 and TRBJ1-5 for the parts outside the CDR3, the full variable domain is EAGVAQSPRYKIIEKRQSVAFWCNPISGHATLYWYQQILGQGPKLLIQFQNNGVVDDSQLPKDRFSAERLKGVDSTLKIQPAKLEDSAVYLCASSLGGAGQPQHFGDGTRLSIL.

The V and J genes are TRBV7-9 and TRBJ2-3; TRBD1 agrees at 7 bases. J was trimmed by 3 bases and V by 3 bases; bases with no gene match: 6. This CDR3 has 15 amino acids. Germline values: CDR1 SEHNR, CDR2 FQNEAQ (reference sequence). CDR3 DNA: TGTGCCAGCAGCTTGGGCACAGGGGCAACAGATACGCAGTATTTT. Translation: CASSLGTGATDTQYF.

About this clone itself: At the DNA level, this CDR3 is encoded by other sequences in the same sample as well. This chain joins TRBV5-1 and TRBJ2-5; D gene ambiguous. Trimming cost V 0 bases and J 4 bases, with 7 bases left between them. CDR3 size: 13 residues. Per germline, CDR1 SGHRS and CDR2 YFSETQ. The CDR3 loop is CASSLALGETQYF. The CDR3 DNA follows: TGCGCCAGCAGCTTGGCCTTGGGAGAGACCCAGTACTTC.

The CDR3 here is CASSEDWGWASNEQFF. CDR3 nucleotides: TGTGCCAGCAGTGAGGATTGGGGGTGGGCGTCCAATGAGCAGTTCTTC. The rearrangement joins TRBV2 to TRBJ2-1; perhaps D is TRBD1 or TRBD2 (5 bases each). The CDR3 spans 16 residues. The germline V and J ends were trimmed by 3 bases and 6 bases, with 18 bases remaining between them. Germline loops: CDR1 SNHLY, CDR2 FYNNEI.

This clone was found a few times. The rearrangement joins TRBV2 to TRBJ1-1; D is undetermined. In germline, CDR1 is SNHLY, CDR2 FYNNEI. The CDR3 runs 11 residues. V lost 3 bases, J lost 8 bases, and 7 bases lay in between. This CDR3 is CASSDAGEAFF. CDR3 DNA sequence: TGTGCCAGCAGTGACGCTGGGGAAGCTTTCTTT.